This T cell receptor (beta chain) was retrieved from a study of blood T cell repertoires in COVID-19. The data were produced by immunoSEQ multiplex PCR, yet TCRdb's version contains in-frame clones alone and is incomplete. The sample has 650,000 to 800,000 clones, 90% seen once; the top ten hold 0.2% to 0.3%. The CDR3 has 14 amino acids. Germline V gene data show CDR1 as ENHRY and CDR2 as SYGVKD. The ends were cut back, 10 bases at V and 6 bases at J, with 18 bases in the middle. The origin of this receptor is a young woman with acute or convalescent COVID-19. V and J are TRBV10-3 and TRBJ2-2; a weak D match, TRBD1 (6 bases). Sequencing was carried out using peripheral blood. CDR3 protein: CASSGDTGPGELFF. The CDR3 DNA follows: TGTGCCAGTTCCGGTGATACAGGGCCCGGGGAGCTGTTTTTT.